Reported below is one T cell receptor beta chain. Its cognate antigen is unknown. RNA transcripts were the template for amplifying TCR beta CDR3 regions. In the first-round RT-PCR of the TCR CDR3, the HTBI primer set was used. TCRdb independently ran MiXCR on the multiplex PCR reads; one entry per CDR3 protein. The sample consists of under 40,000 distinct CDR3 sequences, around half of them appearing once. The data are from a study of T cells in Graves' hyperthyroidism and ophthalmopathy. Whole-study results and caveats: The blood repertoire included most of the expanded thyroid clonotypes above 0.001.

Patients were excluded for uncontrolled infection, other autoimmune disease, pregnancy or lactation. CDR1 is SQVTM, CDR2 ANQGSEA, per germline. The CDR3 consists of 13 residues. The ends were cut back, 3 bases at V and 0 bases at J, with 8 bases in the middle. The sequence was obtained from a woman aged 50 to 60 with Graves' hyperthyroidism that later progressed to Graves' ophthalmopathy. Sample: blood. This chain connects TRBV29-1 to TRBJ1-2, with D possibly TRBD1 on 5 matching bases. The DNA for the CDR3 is TGCAGCGTTGAGGTGGGGGCTAACTATGGCTACACCTTC. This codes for CSVEVGANYGYTF. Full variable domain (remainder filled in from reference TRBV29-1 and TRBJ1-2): SAVISQKPSRDICQRGTSLTIQCQVDSQVTMMFWYRQQPGQSLTLIATANQGSEATYESGFVIDKFPISRPNLTFSTLTVSNMSPEDSSIYLCSVEVGANYGYTFGSGTRLTVV.